Listed below are T cell receptor beta chains from one sample, sequenced in a study of response to subunit inactivated influenza vaccine. A single record per CDR3 protein comes from TCRdb applying MiXCR to the RT-PCR reads. The sample yields about 520,000 distinct CDR3 sequences, approximately 7.3% seen once. Sample: PBMCs from blood, taken around 25 months after vaccination. The source is a man between 50 and 75 years old who received an inactivated influenza vaccine. CDR3s include the opening cysteine and the closing phenylalanine or tryptophan. The D gene is left open where the match is weak. Some rows mark clone size as missing; the rest say once, few, many or name a class of expanded clone.

many | TRBD2 | TRBJ2-3 | TRBV12-3/TRBV12-4 | CASSWAGGRLTDTQYF | TGTGCCAGCAGTTGGGCGGGGGGACGCCTCACAGATACGCAGTATTTT
. | . | TRBJ2-2 | TRBV7-8 | CASSLVRGELFF | TGTGCCAGCAGCTTAGTCCGCGGGGAGCTGTTTTTT
. | . | TRBJ2-1 | TRBV7-3 | CASSLRVSLGNEQFF | TGTGCCAGCAGCTTACGGGTTAGCTTGGGTAATGAGCAGTTCTTC
. | . | TRBJ1-2 | TRBV5-6 | CASSFGQVAYGYTF | TGTGCCAGCAGCTTTGGGCAGGTCGCCTATGGCTACACCTTC
few | TRBD1 | TRBJ2-5 | TRBV7-2 | CASRLGGPETQYF | TGTGCCAGCAGGTTAGGGGGCCCAGAGACCCAGTACTTC
few | . | TRBJ2-1 | TRBV7-2 | CASSPRSWGGPEIF | TGTGCCAGCAGCCCCCGTTCGTGGGGGGGCCCAGAGATCTTC
once | . | TRBJ2-5 | TRBV12-3/TRBV12-4 | CASSLQIQGETQYF | TGTGCCAGCAGTTTACAGATCCAAGGGGAGACCCAGTACTTC
many | TRBD1 | TRBJ1-4 | TRBV2 | CASKAGTENEKLFF | TGTGCCAGCAAGGCCGGGACAGAGAATGAAAAACTGTTTTTT
. | . | TRBJ1-2 | TRBV28 | CASSSGNRYGYTF | TGTGCCAGCAGTTCAGGGAACAGATATGGCTACACCTTC
many | TRBD1 | TRBJ1-1 | TRBV6-5 | CASSYPGQGTEAFF | TGTGCCAGCAGTTACCCTGGACAGGGCACTGAAGCTTTCTTT
few | . | TRBJ1-5 | TRBV10-3 | CAISESISVGARQPQHF | TGTGCCATCAGTGAGAGTATTAGCGTGGGGGCAAGGCAGCCCCAGCATTTT
few | TRBD1 | TRBJ1-5 | TRBV20-1 | CSAVQGARGNQPQHF | TGCAGTGCGGTTCAGGGGGCGAGAGGCAATCAGCCCCAGCATTTT
few | . | TRBJ2-3 | TRBV6-2/TRBV6-3 | CASSYSIGAGTRGKAQYF | TGTGCCAGCAGTTACTCGATAGGAGCCGGGACAAGGGGGAAGGCGCAGTATTTT
few | TRBD1 | TRBJ2-7 | TRBV11-2 | CASSLVRGQGASEQYF | TGTGCCAGCAGCTTAGTACGTGGACAGGGGGCTAGCGAGCAGTACTTC
. | TRBD1 | TRBJ1-1 | TRBV20-1 | CSARGRQGRTEAFF | TGCAGTGCTAGAGGAAGACAGGGGAGGACTGAAGCTTTCTTT
few | . | TRBJ2-5 | TRBV7-2 | CASSLVGQGRRETQYF | TGTGCCAGCAGCTTAGTTGGGCAGGGGAGGAGGGAGACCCAGTACTTC
few | TRBD1 | TRBJ1-2 | TRBV7-9 | CASSLAAGTGVYGYTF | TGTGCCAGCAGCTTAGCAGCCGGGACAGGGGTCTATGGCTACACCTTC
. | . | TRBJ2-4 | TRBV7-3 | CASSLSGDGKIQYF | TGTGCCAGCAGCTTAAGCGGAGACGGAAAGATTCAGTACTTC
. | . | TRBJ1-3 | TRBV6-5 | CASSYNALGNTIYF | TGTGCCAGCAGTTACAACGCTCTGGGAAACACCATATATTTT
. | . | TRBJ1-4 | TRBV5-5 | CASSLTYPTNEKLFF | TGTGCCAGCAGCTTAACCTACCCCACTAATGAAAAACTGTTTTTT
. | TRBD1 | TRBJ2-7 | TRBV4-3 | CASSHRTGVEQYF | TGCGCCAGCAGCCACCGGACAGGGGTCGAGCAGTACTTC
. | . | TRBJ2-1 | TRBV28 | CASSLSARSANEQFF | TGTGCCAGCAGTTTAAGCGCCCGATCAGCCAATGAGCAGTTCTTC
large | . | TRBJ1-5 | TRBV10-3 | CAISERDGTFNQPQHF | TGTGCCATCAGTGAGAGGGACGGGACATTTAATCAGCCCCAGCATTTT
few | . | TRBJ1-5 | TRBV2 | CASSDRNSNQPQHF | TGTGCCAGCAGTGACAGGAATAGCAATCAGCCCCAGCATTTT
many | TRBD2 | TRBJ2-3 | TRBV30 | CAWSGHETSGRYGDTQYF | TGTGCCTGGAGTGGTCACGAGACTAGCGGGAGATACGGAGATACGCAGTATTTT
. | . | TRBJ2-1 | TRBV15 | CATSNRGGYNEQFF | TGTGCCACCAGCAACAGGGGAGGCTACAATGAGCAGTTCTTC
. | . | TRBJ1-6 | TRBV25-1 | CASSRGQTYSPLHF | TGTGCCAGCAGTCGCGGACAGACCTATTCACCCCTCCACTTT
few | TRBD2 | TRBJ2-3 | TRBV6-1 | CASSPRTSATDTQYF | TGTGCCAGCAGCCCTAGGACTAGCGCCACAGATACGCAGTATTTT
. | . | TRBJ1-1 | TRBV6-1 | CASTSPLGVGTEAFF | TGTGCCAGCACGTCCCCTTTGGGAGTTGGCACTGAAGCTTTCTTT
. | TRBD2 | TRBJ2-1 | TRBV20-1 | CSARGILAGGGDDQFF | TGCAGTGCTAGGGGGATACTAGCGGGGGGAGGGGATGACCAGTTCTTC
. | . | TRBJ2-3 | TRBV24-1 | CATSDYTGTDTQYF | TGTGCCACCAGTGATTACACAGGCACAGATACGCAGTATTTT
many | TRBD1 | TRBJ2-4 | TRBV6-2/TRBV6-3 | CASSYKTGQGDRGAKNIQYF | TGTGCCAGCAGTTACAAAACGGGACAGGGGGATAGGGGGGCCAAAAACATTCAGTACTTC
many | . | TRBJ2-5 | TRBV15 | CATSSEETQYF | TGTGCCACCAGCAGCGAAGAGACCCAGTACTTC
many | TRBD1 | TRBJ2-7 | TRBV2 | CASSGAGGKKQYF | TGTGCCAGCAGTGGGGCAGGGGGCAAAAAGCAGTACTTC
many | . | TRBJ1-6 | TRBV4-3 | CASSQDWDSYNSPLHF | TGCGCCAGCAGCCAAGATTGGGATTCCTATAATTCACCCCTCCACTTT
few | TRBD2 | TRBJ2-7 | TRBV29-1 | CSVGFLAGTSYEQYF | TGCAGCGTTGGATTCCTAGCGGGAACCTCCTACGAGCAGTACTTC
. | . | TRBJ1-1 | TRBV4-2 | CASSQPTGMNTEAFF | TGTGCCAGCAGCCAGCCTACAGGGATGAACACTGAAGCTTTCTTT
many | . | TRBJ1-3 | TRBV29-1 | CSPRTRGNTIYF | TGCAGCCCTCGGACCCGGGGAAACACCATATATTTT
many | . | TRBJ2-5 | TRBV20-1 | CSASWTEETQYF | TGCAGTGCTAGCTGGACAGAAGAGACCCAGTACTTC
. | . | TRBJ1-1 | TRBV20-1 | CSARRGKNTEAFF | TGCAGTGCTAGAAGGGGCAAAAACACTGAAGCTTTCTTT
many | . | TRBJ2-5 | TRBV5-6 | CASSSQFLGFGETQYF | TGTGCCAGCAGCTCGCAATTCCTAGGATTCGGAGAGACCCAGTACTTC
. | . | TRBJ1-2 | TRBV29-1 | CSVGETGTRLTF | TGCAGCGTTGGGGAAACCGGGACCCGGCTCACCTTC
many | . | TRBJ1-4 | TRBV15 | CATSRGSGPPNEKLFF | TGTGCCACCAGCAGAGGATCGGGACCGCCAAATGAAAAACTGTTTTTT
many | . | TRBJ1-2 | TRBV12-3/TRBV12-4 | CASSLGSANYGYTF | TGTGCCAGCAGTTTGGGCAGCGCTAACTATGGCTACACCTTC
many | . | TRBJ2-7 | TRBV18 | CASSRETTYEQYF | TGTGCCAGCTCTCGGGAGACTACGTACGAGCAGTACTTC
few | . | TRBJ2-1 | TRBV29-1 | CSAGLMNEQFF | TGCAGCGCGGGACTTATGAATGAGCAGTTCTTC
. | . | TRBJ2-5 | TRBV5-1 | CASSSRVPETQYF | TGCGCCAGCAGCTCCAGGGTTCCCGAGACCCAGTACTTC
many | . | TRBJ2-4 | TRBV28 | CASSSARVEVNIQYF | TGTGCCAGCAGTTCGGCCCGGGTAGAGGTAAACATTCAGTACTTC
. | . | TRBJ2-1 | TRBV11-2 | CASSRAETSYNEQFF | TGTGCCAGCAGCCGAGCGGAAACCTCCTACAATGAGCAGTTCTTC
few | . | TRBJ2-7 | TRBV7-9 | CASSLMHVPYEQYF | TGTGCCAGCAGCTTAATGCACGTCCCCTACGAGCAGTACTTC
few | . | TRBJ1-6 | TRBV7-2 | CASSSFNNSPLHF | TGTGCCAGCAGCTCATTTAATAATTCACCCCTCCACTTT
few | . | TRBJ1-2 | TRBV20-1 | CSASPGQRSYGYTF | TGCAGTGCTTCACCCGGACAGAGAAGCTATGGCTACACCTTC
few | TRBD1 | TRBJ2-7 | TRBV7-9 | CASSYGTGGKEQYF | TGTGCCAGCAGCTACGGGACAGGGGGCAAAGAGCAGTACTTC
few | . | TRBJ2-2 | TRBV29-1 | CSVTPGSRTGELFF | TGCAGCGTTACCCCCGGGTCGCGCACCGGGGAGCTGTTTTTT
many | . | TRBJ2-1 | TRBV7-9 | CASSPSTSYNEQFF | TGTGCCAGCAGCCCCAGTACCTCCTACAATGAGCAGTTCTTC
. | TRBD1 | TRBJ2-3 | TRBV5-1 | CASSLEGAGGRTDTQYF | TGCGCCAGCAGCTTGGAGGGGGCAGGGGGACGCACAGATACGCAGTATTTT
many | TRBD1 | TRBJ2-2 | TRBV5-1 | CASSSGQGWTGELFF | TGCGCCAGCAGCTCAGGACAGGGCTGGACCGGGGAGCTGTTTTTT
. | . | TRBJ2-5 | TRBV10-3 | CAISDSGGKQETQYF | TGTGCCATCAGTGACTCGGGGGGCAAGCAAGAGACCCAGTACTTC
many | . | TRBJ2-7 | TRBV3-1 | CASSQVPLAYEQYF | TGTGCCAGCAGCCAAGTCCCCCTGGCCTACGAGCAGTACTTC
few | TRBD1 | TRBJ2-5 | TRBV9 | CASSVFGTGGETQYF | TGTGCCAGCAGCGTATTCGGGACAGGGGGAGAGACCCAGTACTTC